This T cell receptor beta chain was identified during a study of T cell responses to AZD1222 COVID-19 vaccine. General study points: Spike as a whole was targeted by vaccine-associated CD4 TCRs, dominant at 160-218 and 743-854. Close to half of spike-specific TCRs reportedly recognize unmutated variant regions. It should be noted that donors were predominantly white British and more often female, and clonal diversity was possibly underestimated.

Produced via immunoSEQ multiplex PCR; TCRdb's table is partial and in-frame only. This repertoire shows 56,000 or so clones, approximately 88% found once; its top ten account for 14% to 15%. As concerns this clone: Its antigen is unidentified.

Germline assignment: CDR1 MNHEY and CDR2 SVGAGI. This CDR3 spans 14 amino acids. Trimming removed 4 bases at V and 3 bases at J, with 10 bases between. This specimen was peripheral blood, taken on day 0 of AZD1222 vaccination. The gene calls are TRBV6-5 and TRBJ1-5, with D maybe TRBD1 (6 bases). The clonotype comes from an adult in good health. CDR3 sequence: CASSSTGPNQPQHF. DNA of the CDR3: TGTGCCAGCAGTTCCACAGGGCCCAATCAGCCCCAGCATTTT.